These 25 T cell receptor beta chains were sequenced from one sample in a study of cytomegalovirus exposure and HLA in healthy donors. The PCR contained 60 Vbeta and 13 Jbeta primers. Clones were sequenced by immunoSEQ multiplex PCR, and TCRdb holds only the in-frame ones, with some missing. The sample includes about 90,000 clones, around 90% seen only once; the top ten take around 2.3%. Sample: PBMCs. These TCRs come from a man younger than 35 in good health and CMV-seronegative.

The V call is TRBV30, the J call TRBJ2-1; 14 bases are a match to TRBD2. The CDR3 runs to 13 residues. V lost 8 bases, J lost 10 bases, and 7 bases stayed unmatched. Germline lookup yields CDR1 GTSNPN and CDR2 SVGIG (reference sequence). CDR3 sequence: CATPGLAGVEQFF. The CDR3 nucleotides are TGTGCCACTCCGGGACTAGCGGGAGTCGAGCAGTTCTTC. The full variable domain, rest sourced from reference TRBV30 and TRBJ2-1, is SQTIHQWPATLVQPVGSPLSLECTVEGTSNPNLYWYRQAAGRGLQLLFYSVGIGQISSEVPQNLSASRPQDRQFILSSKKLLLSDSGFYLCATPGLAGVEQFFGPGTRLTVL.

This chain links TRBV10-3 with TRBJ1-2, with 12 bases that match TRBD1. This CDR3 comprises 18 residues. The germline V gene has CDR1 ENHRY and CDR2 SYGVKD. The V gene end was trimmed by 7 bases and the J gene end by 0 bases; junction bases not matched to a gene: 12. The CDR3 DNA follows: TGTGCCATCACTAACTTCGGGACAGGGGGCCGCGCTAACTATGGCTACACCTTC. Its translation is CAITNFGTGGRANYGYTF.

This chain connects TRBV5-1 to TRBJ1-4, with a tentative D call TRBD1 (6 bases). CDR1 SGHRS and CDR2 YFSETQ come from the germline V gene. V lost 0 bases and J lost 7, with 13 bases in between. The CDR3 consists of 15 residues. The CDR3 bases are TGCGCCAGCAGCTTGGGCAGGGGACGGGGTGAAAAACTGTTTTTT. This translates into CASSLGRGRGEKLFF.

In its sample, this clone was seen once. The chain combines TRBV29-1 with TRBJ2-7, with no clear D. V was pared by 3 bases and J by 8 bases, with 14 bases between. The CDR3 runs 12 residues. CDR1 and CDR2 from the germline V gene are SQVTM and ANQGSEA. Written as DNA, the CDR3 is TGCAGCGTTGAGGGTCAGGCCCGTAAGCAGTACTTC. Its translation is CSVEGQARKQYF.

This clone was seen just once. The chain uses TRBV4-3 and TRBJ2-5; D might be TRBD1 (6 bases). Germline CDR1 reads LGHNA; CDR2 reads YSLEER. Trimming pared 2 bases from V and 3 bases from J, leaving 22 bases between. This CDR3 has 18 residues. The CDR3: CASSQSDKYRALEETQYF. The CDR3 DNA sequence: TGCGCCAGCAGCCAATCCGATAAATACAGGGCATTAGAAGAGACCCAGTACTTC.

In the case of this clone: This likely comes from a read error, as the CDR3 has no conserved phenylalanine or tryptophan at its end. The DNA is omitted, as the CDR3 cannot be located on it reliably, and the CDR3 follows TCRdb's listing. CDR3 amino acids: CASSFGTSASGGLSGL. The gene calls are TRBV5-4 and TRBJ2-3; the table gives TRBD2 as D, unverified against the DNA. The germline gives CDR1 SGHNT, CDR2 YYREEE (reference sequence). The CDR3 spans 16 amino acids, including both terminal residues.

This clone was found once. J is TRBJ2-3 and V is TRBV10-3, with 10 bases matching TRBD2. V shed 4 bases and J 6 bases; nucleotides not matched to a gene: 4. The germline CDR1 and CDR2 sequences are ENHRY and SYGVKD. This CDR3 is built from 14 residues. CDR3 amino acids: CAISGLAGSDTQYF. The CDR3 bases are TGTGCCATCAGTGGACTAGCGGGTTCCGATACGCAGTATTTT.

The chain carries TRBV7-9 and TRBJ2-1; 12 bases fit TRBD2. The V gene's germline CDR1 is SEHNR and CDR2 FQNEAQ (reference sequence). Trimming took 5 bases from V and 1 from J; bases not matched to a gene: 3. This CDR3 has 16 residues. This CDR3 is CASSMTSGRSYNEQFF. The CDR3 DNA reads TGTGCCAGCAGCATGACTAGCGGGAGATCCTACAATGAGCAGTTCTTC.

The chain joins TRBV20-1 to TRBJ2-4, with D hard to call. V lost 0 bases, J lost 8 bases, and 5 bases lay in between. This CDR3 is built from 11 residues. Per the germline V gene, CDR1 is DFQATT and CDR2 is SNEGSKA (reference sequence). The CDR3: CSAREAHIQYF. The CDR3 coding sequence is TGCAGTGCTAGAGAGGCACACATTCAGTACTTC.

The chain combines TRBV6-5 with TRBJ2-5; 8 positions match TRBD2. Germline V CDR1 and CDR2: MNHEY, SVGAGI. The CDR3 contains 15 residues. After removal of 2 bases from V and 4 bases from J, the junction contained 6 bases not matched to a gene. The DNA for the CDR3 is TGTGCCAGCAGTTACACCGGACTAGCCGCAGAGACCCAGTACTTC. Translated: CASSYTGLAAETQYF.

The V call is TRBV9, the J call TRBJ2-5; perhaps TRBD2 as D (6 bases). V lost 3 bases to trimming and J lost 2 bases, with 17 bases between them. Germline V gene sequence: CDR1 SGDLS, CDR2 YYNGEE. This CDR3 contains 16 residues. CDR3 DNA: TGTGCCAGCAGCGGAATCGGGGGTGGAGAGCAAGAGACCCAGTACTTC. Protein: CASSGIGGGEQETQYF.

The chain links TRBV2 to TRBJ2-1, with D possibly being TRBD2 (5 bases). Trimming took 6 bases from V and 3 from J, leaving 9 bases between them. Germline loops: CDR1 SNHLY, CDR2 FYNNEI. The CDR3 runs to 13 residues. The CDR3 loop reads CASRGVGYNEQFF. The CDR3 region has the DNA TGTGCCAGCAGGGGAGTAGGCTACAATGAGCAGTTCTTC.

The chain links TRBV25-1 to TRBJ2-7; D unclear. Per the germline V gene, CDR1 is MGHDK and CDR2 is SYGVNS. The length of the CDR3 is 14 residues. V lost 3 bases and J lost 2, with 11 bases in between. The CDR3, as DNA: TGTGCCAGCAGTGATGCCCAGGTCGCCTACGAGCAGTACTTC. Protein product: CASSDAQVAYEQYF.

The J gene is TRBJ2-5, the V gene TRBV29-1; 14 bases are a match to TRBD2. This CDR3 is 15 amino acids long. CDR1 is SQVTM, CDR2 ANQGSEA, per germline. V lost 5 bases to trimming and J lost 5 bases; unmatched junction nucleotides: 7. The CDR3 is CSVSGTSGSGETQYF. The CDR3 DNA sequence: TGCAGCGTTTCTGGGACTAGCGGGAGCGGTGAGACCCAGTACTTC. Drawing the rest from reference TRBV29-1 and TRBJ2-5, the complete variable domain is SAVISQKPSRDICQRGTSLTIQCQVDSQVTMMFWYRQQPGQSLTLIATANQGSEATYESGFVIDKFPISRPNLTFSTLTVSNMSPEDSSIYLCSVSGTSGSGETQYFGPGTRLLVL.

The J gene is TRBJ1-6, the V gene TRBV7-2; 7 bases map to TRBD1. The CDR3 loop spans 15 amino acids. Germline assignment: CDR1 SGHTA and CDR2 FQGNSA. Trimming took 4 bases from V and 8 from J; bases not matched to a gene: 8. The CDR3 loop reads CASSSGQVGDSPLHF. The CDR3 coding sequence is TGTGCCAGCAGCTCCGGACAGGTGGGGGATTCACCCCTCCACTTT.

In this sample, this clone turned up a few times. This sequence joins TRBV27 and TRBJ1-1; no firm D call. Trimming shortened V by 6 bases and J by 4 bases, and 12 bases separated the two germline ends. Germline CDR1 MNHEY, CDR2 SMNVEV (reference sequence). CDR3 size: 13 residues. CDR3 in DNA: TGTGCCAGCAGCTTAAGAGGGAGCACTGAAGCTTTCTTT. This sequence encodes CASSLRGSTEAFF.

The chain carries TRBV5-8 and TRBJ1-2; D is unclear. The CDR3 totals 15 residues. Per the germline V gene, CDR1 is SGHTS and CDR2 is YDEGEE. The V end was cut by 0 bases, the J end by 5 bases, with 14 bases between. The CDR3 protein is CASSLGAERLYGYTF. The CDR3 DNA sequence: TGTGCCAGCAGCTTGGGTGCGGAGCGGCTATATGGCTACACCTTC. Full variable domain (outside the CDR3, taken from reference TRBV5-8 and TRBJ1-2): EAGVTQSPTHLIKTRGQQATLRCSPISGHTSVYWYQQALGLGLQFLLWYDEGEERNRGNFPPRFSGRQFPNYSSELNVNALELEDSALYLCASSLGAERLYGYTFGSGTRLTVV.

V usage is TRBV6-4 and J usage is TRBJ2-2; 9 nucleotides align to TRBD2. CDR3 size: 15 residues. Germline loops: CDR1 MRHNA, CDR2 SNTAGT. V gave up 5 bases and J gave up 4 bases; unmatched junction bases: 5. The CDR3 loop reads CASSPDSGSTGELFF. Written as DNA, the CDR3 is TGTGCCAGCAGTCCTGATAGCGGGAGCACCGGGGAGCTGTTTTTT.

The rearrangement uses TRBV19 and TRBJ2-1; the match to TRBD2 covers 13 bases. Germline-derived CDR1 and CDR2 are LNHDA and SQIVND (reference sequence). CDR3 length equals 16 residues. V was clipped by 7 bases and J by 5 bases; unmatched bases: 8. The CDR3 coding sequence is TGTGCCAGTACCTCGGGACTAGCGGGGCTCCACAATGAGCAGTTCTTC. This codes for CASTSGLAGLHNEQFF.

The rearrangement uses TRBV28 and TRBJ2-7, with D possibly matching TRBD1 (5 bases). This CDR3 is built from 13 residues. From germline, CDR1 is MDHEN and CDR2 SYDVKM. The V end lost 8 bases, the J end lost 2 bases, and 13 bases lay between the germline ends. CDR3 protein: CASRTGNTYEQYF. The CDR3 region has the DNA TGTGCCAGCCGAACAGGTAACACCTACGAGCAGTACTTC. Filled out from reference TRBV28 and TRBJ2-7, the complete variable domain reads DVKVTQSSRYLVKRTGEKVFLECVQDMDHENMFWYRQDPGLGLRLIYFSYDVKMKEKGDIPEGYSVSREKKERFSLILESASTNQTSMYLCASRTGNTYEQYFGPGTRLTVT.

The CDR3 sequence is CASSLERSMGNEQFF. CDR3 bases: TGTGCCAGCAGTTTAGAGCGGTCGATGGGAAATGAGCAGTTCTTC. V and J are TRBV28 and TRBJ2-1, with D possibly matching TRBD2 (5 bases). V lost 2 bases and J 7 bases, leaving 15 bases between the germline ends. CDR3 length equals 15 residues. Germline assignment: CDR1 MDHEN and CDR2 SYDVKM.

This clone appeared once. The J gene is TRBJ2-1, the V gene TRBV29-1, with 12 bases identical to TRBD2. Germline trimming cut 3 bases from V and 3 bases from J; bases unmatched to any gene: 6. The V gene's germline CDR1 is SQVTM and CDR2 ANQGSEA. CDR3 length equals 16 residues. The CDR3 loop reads CSVDQRTSGIYNEQFF. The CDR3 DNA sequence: TGCAGCGTTGACCAAAGGACTAGCGGGATCTACAATGAGCAGTTCTTC.

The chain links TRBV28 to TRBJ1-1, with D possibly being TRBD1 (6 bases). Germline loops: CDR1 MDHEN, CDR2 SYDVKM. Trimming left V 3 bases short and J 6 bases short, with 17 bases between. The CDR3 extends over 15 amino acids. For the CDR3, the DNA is TGTGCCAGCAGTTTCAGGGGAAGGGGTAAGGCTGAAGCTTTCTTT. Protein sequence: CASSFRGRGKAEAFF. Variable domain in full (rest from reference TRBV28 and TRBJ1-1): DVKVTQSSRYLVKRTGEKVFLECVQDMDHENMFWYRQDPGLGLRLIYFSYDVKMKEKGDIPEGYSVSREKKERFSLILESASTNQTSMYLCASSFRGRGKAEAFFGQGTRLTVV.

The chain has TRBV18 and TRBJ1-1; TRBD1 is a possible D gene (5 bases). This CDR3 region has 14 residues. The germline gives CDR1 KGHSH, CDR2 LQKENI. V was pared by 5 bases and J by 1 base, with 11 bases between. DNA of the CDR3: TGTGCCAGCTCATCCGCGCAGGGGAACACTGAAGCTTTCTTT. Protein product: CASSSAQGNTEAFF.

CDR3 region: CASSRAGEAGDTQYF. The CDR3 DNA reads TGTGCCAGCAGCAGGGCGGGAGAAGCAGGAGATACGCAGTATTTT. The chain links TRBV2 to TRBJ2-3, with TRBD2 identical over 7 bases. The CDR3 has 15 residues. The V segment lost 6 bases and the J segment 5 bases; nucleotides outside the gene matches: 11. CDR1 and CDR2 (germline): SNHLY, FYNNEI.